Here is one T cell receptor (beta chain) with its context. Original processing methods: Amplified reference gene primers provided the basis for estimating nucleated cell counts. Sequencing was performed with immunoSEQ multiplex PCR; in TCRdb, only in-frame clones are kept and a portion is missing. D and trimming come from the DNA, and the V and J calls and clone size come from that table. The table includes approximately 210,000 clones, approximately 80% detected once. This sample was included in a study of blood T cell repertoires in COVID-19. Whole-study context: The cDNA or gDNA used as material had been derived from T cells, B-cell-depleted T cells, or PBMCs.

Adults between about 18 and 89 years of age took part from about two dozen US areas. The CDR3 has 15 residues. V and J are TRBV21-1 and TRBJ1-5; no DNA check was done on the table's D call, TRBD1. TRBV21-1 is a pseudogene segment. This receptor was identified in a man aged 25 to 40 with acute COVID-19. Sequencing was performed on PBMCs or T cells enriched from blood (not recorded which). The CDR3 is CASSRGQDRNQPQHF. The DNA for the CDR3 is TGTGCCAGCAGCAGAGGACAGGATAGGAATCAGCCCCAGCATTTT.